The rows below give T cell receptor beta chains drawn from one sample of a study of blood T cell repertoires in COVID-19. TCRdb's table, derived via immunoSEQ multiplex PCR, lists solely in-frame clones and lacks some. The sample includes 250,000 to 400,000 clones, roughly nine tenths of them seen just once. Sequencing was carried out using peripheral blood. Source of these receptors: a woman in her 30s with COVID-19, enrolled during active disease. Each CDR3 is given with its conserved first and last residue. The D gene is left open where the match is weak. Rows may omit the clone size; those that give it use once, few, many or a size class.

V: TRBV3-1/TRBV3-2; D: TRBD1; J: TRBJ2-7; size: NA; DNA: TGTGCCAGCAGCCAAGGGGGACAGACCTCCTACGAGCAGTACTTC; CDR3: CASSQGGQTSYEQYF
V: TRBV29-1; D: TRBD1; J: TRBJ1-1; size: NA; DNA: TGCAGCGTTGCCTCGACAGGGGTGAACACTGAAGCTTTCTTT; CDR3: CSVASTGVNTEAFF
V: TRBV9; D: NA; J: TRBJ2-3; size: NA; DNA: TGTGCCAGCAGCGTAGGGCGCGGGAGCACAGATACGCAGTATTTT; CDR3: CASSVGRGSTDTQYF
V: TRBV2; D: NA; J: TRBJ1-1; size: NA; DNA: TGTGCCAGCAGTGTTAGGACAGTTAACACTGAAGCTTTCTTT; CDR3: CASSVRTVNTEAFF
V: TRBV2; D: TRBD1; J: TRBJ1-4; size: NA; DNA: TGTGCCAGCGGCGACAGGGGGCGCAGTGAAAAACTGTTTTTT; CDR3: CASGDRGRSEKLFF
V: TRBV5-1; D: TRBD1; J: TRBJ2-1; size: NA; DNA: TGCGCCAGCAGCTTGCCCGACAGGGCCAATGAGCAGTTCTTC; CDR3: CASSLPDRANEQFF
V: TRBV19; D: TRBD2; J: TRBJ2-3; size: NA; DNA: TGTGCCAGTAGTATTTCCGGGAGGGGTGCAGATACGCAGTATTTT; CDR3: CASSISGRGADTQYF
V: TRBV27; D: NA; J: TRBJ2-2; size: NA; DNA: TGTGCCAGCAGTATGTCACAGGGCCGGGAGCTGTTTTTT; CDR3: CASSMSQGRELFF
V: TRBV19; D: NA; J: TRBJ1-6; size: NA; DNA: TGTGCCAGTAGTATAGGTATCCCCCTATGCACCATCCTTTATTCACCCCTCCACTTT; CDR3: CASSIGIPLCTILYSPLHF
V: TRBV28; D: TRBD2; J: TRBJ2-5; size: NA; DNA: TGTGCCAGCAGTTCGATTGGGACTAGCGGGAAAGAGACCCAGTACTTC; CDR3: CASSSIGTSGKETQYF
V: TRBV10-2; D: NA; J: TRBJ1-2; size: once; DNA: TGCGCCAGCAGCAACCCTGATCGTGGGCAGGGCTATGGCTACACCTTC; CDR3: CASSNPDRGQGYGYTF
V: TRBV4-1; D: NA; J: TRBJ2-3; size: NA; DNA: TGCGCCAGCAGCCGGCCGACAGCCACTAGCACAGATACGCAGTATTTT; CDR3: CASSRPTATSTDTQYF
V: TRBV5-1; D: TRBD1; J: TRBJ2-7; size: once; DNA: TGCGCCAGCAGCTTGCGTAACAGGGGCGGGTACGAGCAGTACTTC; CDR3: CASSLRNRGGYEQYF
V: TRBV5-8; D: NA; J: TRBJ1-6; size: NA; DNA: TGTGCCAGCACCAGGCCCCCTGCTTCACCCCTCCACTTT; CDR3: CASTRPPASPLHF
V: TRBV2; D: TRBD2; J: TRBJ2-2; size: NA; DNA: TGTGCCAGCAGTGTAGCGGGAGATAGCACCGGGGAGCTGTTTTTT; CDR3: CASSVAGDSTGELFF
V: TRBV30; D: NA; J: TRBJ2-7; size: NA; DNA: TGTGCCTGGAGCGGGGAGACGTACGAGCAGTACTTC; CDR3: CAWSGETYEQYF
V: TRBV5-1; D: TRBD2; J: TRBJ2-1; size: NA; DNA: TGCGCCAGCAGTACAAGCGGGGGGGCCTCCTACAATGAGCAGTTCTTC; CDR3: CASSTSGGASYNEQFF
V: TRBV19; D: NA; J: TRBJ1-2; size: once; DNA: TGTGCCAGTAGTATAGAGCAGGGGAAAAGTTACTATGGCTACACCTTC; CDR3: CASSIEQGKSYYGYTF
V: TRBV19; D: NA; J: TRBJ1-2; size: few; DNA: TGTGCCAGTACCCGTATGTACGGGGAAGGCTACACCTTC; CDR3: CASTRMYGEGYTF
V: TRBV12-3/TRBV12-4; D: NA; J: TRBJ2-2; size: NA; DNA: TGTGCCAGCAGTTCCCGGACCGGGGAGCTGTTTTTT; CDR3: CASSSRTGELFF
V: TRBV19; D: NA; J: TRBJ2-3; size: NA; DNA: TGTGCCAGTAGAAACAGGCTGGGCACAGATACGCAGTATTTT; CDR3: CASRNRLGTDTQYF
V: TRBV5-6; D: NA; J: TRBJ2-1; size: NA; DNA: TGTGCCAGCAGCCACTGGGGCGGTGATGAGCAGTTCTTC; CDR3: CASSHWGGDEQFF
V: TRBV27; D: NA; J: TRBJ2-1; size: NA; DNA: TGTGCCAGCAGTTTACGGGGGGCTTACAATGAGCAGTTCTTC; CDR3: CASSLRGAYNEQFF
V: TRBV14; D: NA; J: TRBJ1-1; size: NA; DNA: TGTGCCAGCAGCCAAGACAGGGGTCGAGAAGCTTTCTTT; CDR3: CASSQDRGREAFF
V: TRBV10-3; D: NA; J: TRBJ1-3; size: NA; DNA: TGTGCCATCAGCGCTGCCGAGGAAGGAAACACCATATATTTT; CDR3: CAISAAEEGNTIYF
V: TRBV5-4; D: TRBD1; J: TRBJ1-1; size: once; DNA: TGTGCCAGCAGTTTGGACAGGGTGGTGGTAGCTTTCTTT; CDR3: CASSLDRVVVAFF
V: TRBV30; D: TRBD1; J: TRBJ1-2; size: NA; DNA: TGTGCCTGGAGCCTAGGACAGGGAAATGGCTACACCTTC; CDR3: CAWSLGQGNGYTF
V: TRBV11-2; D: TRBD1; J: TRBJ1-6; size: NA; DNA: TGTGCCAGCAGCTTTCGGGACAGGGGCTTGGGGCCCCTCCACTTT; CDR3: CASSFRDRGLGPLHF
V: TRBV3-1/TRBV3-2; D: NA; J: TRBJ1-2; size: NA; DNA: TGTGCCAGCAGCCAAGATTATCATGGCTACACCTTC; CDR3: CASSQDYHGYTF
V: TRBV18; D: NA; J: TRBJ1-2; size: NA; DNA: TGTGCCAGCTCACCCGGACAAACTACTAACTATGGCTACACCTTC; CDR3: CASSPGQTTNYGYTF
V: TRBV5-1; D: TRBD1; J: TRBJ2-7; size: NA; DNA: TGCGCCAGCAGCCCGGCCGGGACAGGGTCATTCAAGCAGTACTTC; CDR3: CASSPAGTGSFKQYF
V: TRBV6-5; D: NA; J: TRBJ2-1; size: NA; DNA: TGTGCCAGCAGTTACTCGATGGCAGGATTCAATGAGCAGTTCTTC; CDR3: CASSYSMAGFNEQFF
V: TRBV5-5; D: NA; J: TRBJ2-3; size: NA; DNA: TGTGCCAGCAGTTCGGGACTTGGCACAGATACGCAGTATTTT; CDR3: CASSSGLGTDTQYF
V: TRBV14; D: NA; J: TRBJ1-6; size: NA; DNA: TGTGCCAGCAGCCAAGCGAATTCACCCCTCCACTTT; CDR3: CASSQANSPLHF
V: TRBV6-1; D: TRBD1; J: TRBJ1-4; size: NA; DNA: TGTGCCAGCAGTGAACCGCCAGGGGGGGAAAAACTGTTTTTT; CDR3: CASSEPPGGEKLFF
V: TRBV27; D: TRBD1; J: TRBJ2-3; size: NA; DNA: TGTGCCAGCAGTATTCGGACAGGGACGGGTGCAGATACGCAGTATTTT; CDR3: CASSIRTGTGADTQYF
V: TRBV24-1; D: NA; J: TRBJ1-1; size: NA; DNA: TGTGCCACCAGTGGTAGGGGGTACACTGAAGCTTTCTTT; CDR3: CATSGRGYTEAFF
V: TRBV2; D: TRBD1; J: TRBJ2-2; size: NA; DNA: TGTGCCAGCAGGACCGGGACAGACACCGGGGAGCTGTTTTTT; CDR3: CASRTGTDTGELFF
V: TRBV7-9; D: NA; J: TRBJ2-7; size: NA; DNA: TGTGCCACCGACCGGGATACAATCTCCTACGAGCAGTACTTC; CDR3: CATDRDTISYEQYF
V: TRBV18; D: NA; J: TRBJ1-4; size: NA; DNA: TGTGCCAGCTCACCAGGGGGCGCCCGAAATGAAAAACTGTTTTTT; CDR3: CASSPGGARNEKLFF
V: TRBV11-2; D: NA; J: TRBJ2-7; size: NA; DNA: TGTGCCAGCAGCTTAGGGTGGGCGCTCAGCTCCTACGAGCAGTACTTC; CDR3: CASSLGWALSSYEQYF
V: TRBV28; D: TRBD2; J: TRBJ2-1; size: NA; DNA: TGTGCCAGCAGAGGACTAGGATACAATGAGCAGTTCTTC; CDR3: CASRGLGYNEQFF
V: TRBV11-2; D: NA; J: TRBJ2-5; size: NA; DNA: TGTGCCAGCAGCTTAGGGGCCGTAACTAGCGAGACCCAGTACTTC; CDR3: CASSLGAVTSETQYF
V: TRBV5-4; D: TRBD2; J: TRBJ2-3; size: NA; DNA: TGTGCCAGCAGCTTGCCCACTAGCGTCGATACGCAGTATTTT; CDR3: CASSLPTSVDTQYF